The T cell receptor beta chain described here comes from a study of shared clonotypes between healthy human individuals. Study outcomes and limitations: Collection of samples was limited to blood; tissue repertoires likely differ.

CDR1 is SGHTA and CDR2 is FQGNSA in the germline V gene. The CDR3 contains 14 residues. J gave up 3 bases and V 5 bases, and 5 bases lay outside the gene matches. Some clones are missing from TCRdb's copy, which holds only in-frame ones; the method was immunoSEQ multiplex PCR. Here the sample spans about 470,000 clones, more than 75% being singletons. As regards this clone: Its antigen is unknown.

V gene TRBV7-2 combines with J gene TRBJ2-7; TRBD2 matches at 9 bases. This TCR was recovered from a middle-aged woman in good health. Some clones in this sample may be carry-over from other donors' samples. The sample taken for sequencing was PBMCs. CDR3 sequence (DNA): TGTGCCAGCAGCCGTTCTAGCGGGGACTACGAGCAGTACTTC. This gives the protein CASSRSSGDYEQYF.